The source of this T cell receptor beta chain is a study of cytomegalovirus exposure and HLA in healthy donors. In regard to this clone: The antigen is not known.

60 Vbeta and 13 Jbeta primers were used in PCR. Libraries were prepared by immunoSEQ multiplex PCR; TCRdb keeps only in-frame clonotypes and omits some of them. The data show 40,000 or so clones, about 78% seen once. Study observations and caveats: Many donors carried some public TCRs, although rarity characterized most TCR sequences.

Looked up from germline, CDR1 is GTSNPN and CDR2 is SVGIG (reference sequence). CDR3 length: 13 amino acids. The V end lost 1 base, the J end lost 3 bases, and 8 bases lay between the germline ends. Sequencing was done on a sample of PBMCs. The genes are TRBV30 and TRBJ2-3, with D possibly being TRBD1 (5 bases). This clonotype originated in a woman in her 30s in good health and CMV-seronegative. Written as DNA, the CDR3 is TGTGCCTGGAGTGCCGGACATACAGATACGCAGTATTTT. It codes for CAWSAGHTDTQYF. Variable domain in full (rest from reference TRBV30 and TRBJ2-3): SQTIHQWPATLVQPVGSPLSLECTVEGTSNPNLYWYRQAAGRGLQLLFYSVGIGQISSEVPQNLSASRPQDRQFILSSKKLLLSDSGFYLCAWSAGHTDTQYFGPGTRLTVL.